The next 24 T cell receptor beta chains were all read from a single sample in a study of blood T cell repertoires in COVID-19. The repertoire was sequenced with immunoSEQ multiplex PCR; TCRdb's copy has only in-frame clones and lacks some. This table has approximately 69,000 clones, approximately 80% appearing once. Sequenced material: peripheral blood. These receptors were collected from a woman aged 70-85 years with acute or convalescent COVID-19.

This clone turned up a few times. J is TRBJ1-2 and V is TRBV19, with 12 bases fitting TRBD1. Germline-derived CDR1 and CDR2 are LNHDA and SQIVND (reference sequence). This CDR3 spans 17 amino acids. V shed 4 bases, J shed 6 bases, and the junction held 12 bases outside the gene matches. The CDR3 DNA reads TGTGCCAGTAGTACCCCCCCCGGGACAGGGGGCGCAAATGGCTACACCTTC. Translation: CASSTPPGTGGANGYTF.

The J gene is TRBJ2-1, the V gene TRBV7-3; 12 nucleotides align to TRBD2. The CDR3 loop spans 15 amino acids. Trimming at V came to 5 bases and at J to 7 bases, leaving 6 bases not matched to a gene. Germline CDR1 and CDR2: SGHTA and FQGTGA. The DNA of the CDR3 is TGTGCCAGCAGCACGGGACTAGCGGGCCGAAATGAGCAGTTCTTC. Translated, it gives CASSTGLAGRNEQFF.

J is TRBJ2-3 and V is TRBV7-3, with D hard to call. Germline CDR1 reads SGHTA; CDR2 reads FQGTGA. This CDR3 has 12 amino acids. V was trimmed by 2 bases and J by 8 bases, leaving 8 bases between them. CDR3 region: CASSLGPGTQYF. The CDR3 nucleotides read TGTGCCAGCAGCTTAGGGCCTGGTACGCAGTATTTT.

There are a few counts of this clone. The rearrangement joins TRBV27 to TRBJ2-1, with D perhaps matching TRBD2 (6 bases). The CDR3 extends over 16 amino acids. Deletions cut 6 bases from V and 6 bases from J, with 21 bases between. Germline CDR1 is MNHEY and CDR2 is SMNVEV (reference sequence). CDR3 in DNA: TGTGCCAGCAGGCTCGCTATGGGGCTAGCGTCCAATGAGCAGTTCTTC. This sequence encodes CASRLAMGLASNEQFF.

The chain carries TRBV20-1 and TRBJ2-7; D call uncertain. CDR1 DFQATT and CDR2 SNEGSKA come from the germline V gene (reference sequence). V lost 3 bases, J lost 5 bases, and 8 bases lay in between. This CDR3 is built from 11 residues. The CDR3 DNA reads as TGCAGTGCTAGGGGCCACAACGAGCAGTACTTC. This encodes CSARGHNEQYF.

Points on this clone: This specimen includes other DNA sequences encoding the same CDR3. The CDR3 DNA reads TGTGCCAGCAGTACTAGGACTAGCGGGGTCACAGATACGCAGTATTTT. This sequence encodes CASSTRTSGVTDTQYF. This chain joins TRBV28 and TRBJ2-3; 12 bases line up with TRBD2. Germline CDR1 reads MDHEN; CDR2 reads SYDVKM. J was trimmed by 2 bases and V by 5 bases; bases with no gene match: 5. This CDR3 region has 16 residues.

This clone has just a few counts. This chain joins TRBV5-6 and TRBJ2-1; D unclear. The CDR3 totals 14 residues. Germline CDR1 reads SGHDT; CDR2 reads YYEEEE. V gave up 0 bases and J gave up 7 bases, with 11 bases separating them. The CDR3 reads CASSLGLPGNEQFF. CDR3 DNA: TGTGCCAGCAGCTTGGGACTCCCCGGTAATGAGCAGTTCTTC.

The CDR3 reads CASSAGRGEGGYTF. CDR3 in DNA: TGTGCCAGCAGCGCGGGGCGGGGCGAGGGTGGCTACACCTTC. The chain links TRBV28 to TRBJ1-2; D is perhaps TRBD1 (5 bases). With 6 bases removed from V and 7 bases from J, the gap between germline ends came to 18 bases. Per the germline V gene, CDR1 is MDHEN and CDR2 is SYDVKM. This CDR3 region has 14 residues.

The rearrangement uses TRBV7-8 and TRBJ2-7; 7 bases match TRBD2. CDR3 length equals 15 residues. Germline values: CDR1 SGHVS, CDR2 FQNEAQ. Germline trimming cut 2 bases from V and 0 bases from J; bases unmatched to any gene: 4. The CDR3 spells CASSLKTSSSYEQYF. The CDR3 DNA reads TGTGCCAGCAGCTTAAAGACTAGCTCCTCCTACGAGCAGTACTTC.

J is TRBJ2-5 and V is TRBV18, with a weak D call TRBD2 (7 bases). CDR3 size: 15 residues. Trimming shortened V by 3 bases and J by 2 bases, and 13 bases separated the two germline ends. Germline CDR1 reads KGHSH; CDR2 reads LQKENI. CDR3 nucleotides: TGTGCCAGCTCACCCTGGGGAGGGGGTCAAGAGACCCAGTACTTC. The encoded protein is CASSPWGGGQETQYF.

The chain joins TRBV14 to TRBJ2-1; 7 bases match TRBD2. The germline V gene encodes CDR1 SGHDN and CDR2 FVKESK. The junction had 2 bases not matched to a gene; V was cut back by 0 bases and J by 0 bases. The CDR3 has 16 amino acids. Here the CDR3 reads CASSQDGGSSYNEQFF. In DNA, the CDR3 is TGTGCCAGCAGCCAAGATGGCGGGAGCTCCTACAATGAGCAGTTCTTC. Using reference TRBV14 and TRBJ2-1 for the parts outside the CDR3, the full variable domain is EAGVTQFPSHSVIEKGQTVTLRCDPISGHDNLYWYRRVMGKEIKFLLHFVKESKQDESGMPNNRFLAERTGGTYSTLKVQPAELEDSGVYFCASSQDGGSSYNEQFFGPGTRLTVL.

The rearrangement uses TRBV28 and TRBJ2-4; perhaps TRBD1 as D (6 bases). The V end was cut by 5 bases, the J end by 0 bases, with 14 bases between. This CDR3 is built from 16 residues. Looked up from germline, CDR1 is MDHEN and CDR2 is SYDVKM. The CDR3, as DNA: TGTGCCAGCAGTAGTCAGGGGTACATAGCCAAAAACATTCAGTACTTC. This translates into CASSSQGYIAKNIQYF.

The V and J genes are TRBV28 and TRBJ1-1; D ambiguous. This CDR3 spans 15 amino acids. From germline, CDR1 is MDHEN and CDR2 SYDVKM. With 4 bases removed from V and 1 base from J, the gap between germline ends came to 13 bases. CDR3 sequence reads: CASSSMLSSNTEAFF. In DNA, the CDR3 is TGTGCCAGCAGTTCCATGCTCAGTTCGAACACTGAAGCTTTCTTT.

A remark on this clone: Other DNA sequences of this sample code for an identical CDR3. This chain joins TRBV28 and TRBJ2-3; D uncertain. Deletions cut 1 base from V and 0 bases from J, with 5 bases between. This CDR3 spans 14 amino acids. Germline CDR1 MDHEN, CDR2 SYDVKM. The CDR3 sequence: CASSLLSSTDTQYF. CDR3 bases: TGTGCCAGCAGTTTATTGTCTAGCACAGATACGCAGTATTTT.

This rearrangement joins TRBV10-2 to TRBJ2-7; a possible D gene is TRBD2 (6 bases). Trimming took 5 bases from V and 1 from J, leaving 12 bases between them. The germline V gene encodes CDR1 WSHSY and CDR2 SAAADI. CDR3 length: 14 residues. The CDR3 nucleotides read TGCGCCAGCAGTACCGGAGGGGCTTCCTACGAGCAGTACTTC. Translating gives CASSTGGASYEQYF.

The chain combines TRBV10-3 with TRBJ2-1; possibly TRBD1 for D (6 bases). Trimming removed 4 bases from V and 5 bases from J, with 21 bases in between. The CDR3 totals 17 residues. Germline loops: CDR1 ENHRY, CDR2 SYGVKD. The CDR3 DNA follows: TGTGCCATCAGTGGTATCTTGACTGACAGGAAACACAATGAGCAGTTCTTC. It translates to CAISGILTDRKHNEQFF.

This sequence joins TRBV28 and TRBJ2-7; a possible D gene is TRBD2 (6 bases). From germline, CDR1 is MDHEN and CDR2 SYDVKM. V lost 5 bases and J 4 bases, leaving 15 bases between the germline ends. The CDR3 consists of 14 residues. CDR3 sequence: CASSHGDFSYEQYF. CDR3 bases: TGTGCCAGCAGTCATGGGGACTTTTCTTACGAGCAGTACTTC.

This chain uses TRBV12-1 with TRBJ2-5; no check of the table's D call, TRBD1, against the DNA was made. TRBV12-1 is a pseudogene segment. The CDR3 consists of 14 residues. The CDR3 bases are TGTGCCAGCAGCTTGGGGACAGGTCAAGAGACCCAGTACTTC. This gives the protein CASSLGTGQETQYF.

The rearrangement links TRBV5-6 to TRBJ2-4, with D unresolved. This CDR3 region has 14 residues. The ends were cut back, 0 bases at V and 8 bases at J, with 12 bases in the middle. Germline loops: CDR1 SGHDT, CDR2 YYEEEE. This chain's CDR3 is CASSLEPREDIQYF. CDR3 in DNA: TGTGCCAGCAGCTTGGAGCCGCGCGAGGACATTCAGTACTTC.

The CDR3 DNA follows: TGTGCCAGTAGTGAGGTGGCCTGGAACACTGAAGCTTTCTTT. It is translated as CASSEVAWNTEAFF. V usage is TRBV19 and J usage is TRBJ1-1, with D unresolved. The CDR3 spans 14 residues. V was pared by 5 bases and J by 1 base, with 11 bases between. CDR1 LNHDA and CDR2 SQIVND come from the germline V gene (reference sequence).

This clone appeared once. The V gene is TRBV29-1, the J gene TRBJ2-7, with 9 bases identical to TRBD2. V lost 4 bases, J lost 7 bases, and 11 bases stayed unmatched. The germline gives CDR1 SQVTM, CDR2 ANQGSEA. The CDR3 spans 14 residues. This chain's CDR3 is CSVGVRGRAGEQYF. CDR3 coding DNA: TGCAGCGTTGGTGTCCGCGGGAGGGCCGGGGAGCAGTACTTC.

Here the CDR3 DNA reads TGCGCCAGCAGTTTAACCGGGACTAGCCCGAATGAGCAGTTCTTC. Encoded protein: CASSLTGTSPNEQFF. V is TRBV5-1 and J is TRBJ2-1; 9 nucleotides line up with TRBD2. Germline assignment: CDR1 SGHRS and CDR2 YFSETQ. V gave up 5 bases and J gave up 7 bases; unmatched junction bases: 10. This CDR3 has 15 residues.

The V and J genes are TRBV10-2 and TRBJ2-4, with unresolved D. The CDR3 sequence is 13 residues long. The ends were cut back, 8 bases at V and 8 bases at J, with 16 bases in the middle. Per germline, CDR1 WSHSY and CDR2 SAAADI. CDR3 loop: CASRGTRGYIQYF. Written as DNA, the CDR3 is TGCGCCAGCCGCGGCACCCGAGGATACATTCAGTACTTC.

The rearrangement joins TRBV5-1 to TRBJ1-1; TRBD1 aligns across 7 bases. V gave up 7 bases and J gave up 6 bases; unmatched junction bases: 9. CDR3 length equals 13 residues. Germline V gene sequence: CDR1 SGHRS, CDR2 YFSETQ. CDR3 sequence reads: CASHSPDRAEAFF. CDR3 DNA: TGCGCCAGCCATTCTCCTGACAGGGCTGAAGCTTTCTTT.